The 21 T cell receptor beta chains below come from one sample, sequenced in a study of long-term antiretroviral therapy in people with HIV (dated by TCRdb to between 2021 and 2022). Sequencing of the TRB variable region was done with the immunoSEQ hsTCRB v3.0 assay at survey level resolution. TCRdb took over this immuneACCESS table, retaining in-frame rearrangements with V and J assigned. Such tables are incomplete; in checked studies, under half of the missing clones stem from an unresolved V gene, and the remainder is unexplained. The sample has 25,000 to 30,000 clones on record, roughly 92% of them singletons. The leading ten clones occupy less than 5% of the sample. Sequences were derived from unsorted PBMCs, sampled 3.1 years after starting antiretroviral therapy. The origin of the receptors is a man in his late teens or twenties with HIV.

This clone is a singleton in its sample. The CDR3 nucleotides read TGTGCCAGCAGCCAAGACCCCGCGGGGGGGGAAATGACCTACGAGCAGTACTTC. It codes for CASSQDPAGGEMTYEQYF. The chain has TRBV4-2 and TRBJ2-7; the match to TRBD2 covers 9 bases. Germline loops: CDR1 LGHNA, CDR2 YNFKEQ. The CDR3 loop spans 18 amino acids. The junction had 11 bases not matched to a gene; V was cut back by 0 bases and J by 2 bases.

The rearrangement uses TRBV29-1 and TRBJ2-7; D might be TRBD1 (5 bases). Germline V gene data show CDR1 as SQVTM and CDR2 as ANQGSEA. The CDR3 covers 12 residues. V dropped 5 bases and J dropped 5 bases, with 13 bases sitting between them. CDR3 in DNA: TGCAGCGTTACTACAGGAAGGGACGAGCAGTACTTC. Translated, it gives CSVTTGRDEQYF.

The CDR3, as DNA: TGTGCCAGCAGCTTTCGGGGCCCTAAGGGGAGTGAGCAGTTCTTC. Translation gives CASSFRGPKGSEQFF. The V gene is TRBV7-8, the J gene TRBJ2-1; the D gene could be TRBD1 or TRBD2 (5 bases each). The germline V and J ends were trimmed by 3 bases and 9 bases, with 18 bases remaining between them. Germline values: CDR1 SGHVS, CDR2 FQNEAQ. CDR3 length: 15 amino acids. The complete variable domain, with remaining parts taken from reference TRBV7-8 and TRBJ2-1, reads GAGVSQSPRYKVAKRGQDVALRCDPISGHVSLFWYQQALGQGPEFLTYFQNEAQLDKSGLPSDRFFAERPEGSVSTLKIQRTQQEDSAVYLCASSFRGPKGSEQFFGPGTRLTVL.

The chain couples TRBV5-4 to TRBJ2-5, with D maybe TRBD2 (7 bases). V lost 6 bases, J lost 4 bases, and 16 bases lay in between. Germline values: CDR1 SGHNT, CDR2 YYREEE (reference sequence). The CDR3 has 14 amino acids. CDR3 coding DNA: TGTGCCAGCACCGGGGAGGGGGGGGCAGAGACCCAGTACTTC. Protein sequence: CASTGEGGAETQYF. The entire variable domain, with the rest obtained from reference TRBV5-4 and TRBJ2-5, is as follows: ETGVTQSPTHLIKTRGQQVTLRCSSQSGHNTVSWYQQALGQGPQFIFQYYREEENGRGNFPPRFSGLQFPNYSSELNVNALELDDSALYLCASTGEGGAETQYFGPGTRLLVL.

This chain links TRBV4-3 with TRBJ2-6, with D perhaps matching TRBD2 (5 bases). V lost 6 bases and J lost 0, with 9 bases in between. The CDR3 consists of 15 residues. Germline loops: CDR1 LGHNA, CDR2 YSLEER. The CDR3 DNA reads as TGCGCCAGCAGGGCTGGGAGCTCTGGGGCCAACGTCCTGACTTTC. Translation: CASRAGSSGANVLTF.

This chain joins TRBV9 and TRBJ2-3, with TRBD2 matching over 10 bases. The CDR3 sequence is 16 residues long. Germline trimming cut 0 bases from V and 2 bases from J; bases unmatched to any gene: 3. Per the germline V gene, CDR1 is SGDLS and CDR2 is YYNGEE. The DNA of the CDR3 is TGTGCCAGCAGCGTAGACCTAGCGGGAGACACAGATACGCAGTATTTT. Translating gives CASSVDLAGDTDTQYF.

The gene calls are TRBV5-6 and TRBJ2-5; TRBD1 agrees at 8 bases. There are 16 residues in the CDR3. Germline trimming cut 7 bases from V and 4 bases from J; bases unmatched to any gene: 15. CDR1 and CDR2 (germline): SGHDT, YYEEEE. CDR3 protein: CASASTPGQEGETQYF. In DNA form, the CDR3 reads TGTGCCAGCGCCTCGACACCGGGACAGGAAGGAGAGACCCAGTACTTC. Full variable domain (remainder filled in from reference TRBV5-6 and TRBJ2-5): DAGVTQSPTHLIKTRGQQVTLRCSPKSGHDTVSWYQQALGQGPQFIFQYYEEEERQRGNFPDRFSGHQFPNYSSELNVNALLLGDSALYLCASASTPGQEGETQYFGPGTRLLVL.

The count of this clone is one. The chain combines TRBV7-9 with TRBJ2-7, with D hard to call. The V end lost 2 bases, the J end lost 5 bases, and 7 bases lay between the germline ends. The CDR3 totals 12 residues. Germline V gene lookup returns CDR1 SEHNR and CDR2 FQNEAQ (reference sequence). The CDR3 is CASSLFSDEQYF. CDR3 DNA sequence: TGTGCCAGCAGCTTATTTTCGGACGAGCAGTACTTC.

This chain joins TRBV14 and TRBJ1-1, with D possibly being TRBD1 (5 bases). This CDR3 is built from 14 residues. V lost 0 bases, J lost 7 bases, and 12 bases lay in between. The V gene's germline CDR1 is SGHDN and CDR2 FVKESK. CDR3: CASSQDWGSNEAFF. The CDR3 coding sequence is TGTGCCAGCAGCCAAGATTGGGGGTCCAATGAAGCTTTCTTT. The whole variable domain, filled in from reference TRBV14 and TRBJ1-1, reads EAGVTQFPSHSVIEKGQTVTLRCDPISGHDNLYWYRRVMGKEIKFLLHFVKESKQDESGMPNNRFLAERTGGTYSTLKVQPAELEDSGVYFCASSQDWGSNEAFFGQGTRLTVV.

J is TRBJ2-7 and V is TRBV6-6; 10 nucleotides agree with TRBD1. This CDR3 is built from 15 residues. The ends lost 2 bases at V and 3 bases at J; junction bases unmatched: 4. CDR1 MNHNY and CDR2 SVGAGI come from the germline V gene (reference sequence). CDR3: CASSYTGTGDYEQYF. The CDR3 bases are TGTGCCAGCAGTTACACTGGGACAGGGGACTACGAGCAGTACTTC.

The chain couples TRBV29-1 to TRBJ1-1, with D possibly matching TRBD1 (5 bases). Germline assignment: CDR1 SQVTM and CDR2 ANQGSEA. Trimming removed 3 bases from V and 1 base from J, with 9 bases in between. The CDR3 runs to 13 residues. This chain's CDR3 is CSVETEKNTEAFF. In DNA form, the CDR3 reads TGCAGCGTTGAGACAGAAAAGAACACTGAAGCTTTCTTT.

The CDR3 loop is CASLWGERGVDNEQFF. The CDR3 DNA sequence: TGTGCCAGCCTCTGGGGTGAGCGGGGGGTTGACAATGAGCAGTTCTTC. The chain joins TRBV13 to TRBJ2-1, with 9 positions matching TRBD2. Germline V CDR1 and CDR2: PRHDT, FYEKMQ (reference sequence). V was pared by 8 bases and J by 5 bases, with 13 bases of the junction left unmatched. The CDR3 length is 16 residues.

The CDR3, as DNA: TGTGCCAGCAGCGTAGATGCGGGTTACGAGCAGTACTTC. Translation: CASSVDAGYEQYF. This chain joins TRBV9 and TRBJ2-7; D might be TRBD2 (5 bases). The germline gives CDR1 SGDLS, CDR2 YYNGEE. Trimming cost V 0 bases and J 4 bases, with 8 bases left between them. CDR3 size: 13 residues.

The genes are TRBV28 and TRBJ2-1, with D hard to call. This CDR3 contains 16 residues. Germline V gene sequence: CDR1 MDHEN, CDR2 SYDVKM. The V end lost 2 bases, the J end lost 0 bases, and 11 bases lay between the germline ends. CDR3 protein: CASSLARLSSYNEQFF. DNA of the CDR3: TGTGCCAGCAGTTTAGCCAGACTTAGCTCCTACAATGAGCAGTTCTTC.

The V call is TRBV19, the J call TRBJ2-7, with TRBD2 as a possible D gene (6 bases). This CDR3 contains 12 residues. V was shortened by 6 bases and J by 5 bases, with 11 bases between the two germline ends. Germline CDR1 is LNHDA and CDR2 is SQIVND (reference sequence). CDR3 in amino acids: CASSGRGNEQYF. DNA for the CDR3: TGTGCCAGTAGCGGGAGAGGTAACGAGCAGTACTTC.

This chain connects TRBV11-3 to TRBJ1-1; tentative D call: TRBD1 (5 bases). Germline V lookup: CDR1 SGHNT, CDR2 YENEEA. V lost 1 base and J 1 base, leaving 10 bases between the germline ends. The CDR3 is made up of 15 amino acids. The chain's CDR3 is CASSLGGEANTEAFF. As DNA, the CDR3 is TGTGCCAGCAGCTTAGGAGGGGAGGCGAACACTGAAGCTTTCTTT.

This rearrangement joins TRBV9 to TRBJ1-6; TRBD1 agrees at 9 bases. The CDR3 is 17 amino acids. Germline CDR1 and CDR2: SGDLS and YYNGEE. The ends lost 2 bases at V and 6 bases at J; junction bases unmatched: 9. Written as DNA, the CDR3 is TGTGCCAGCAGCGTCCTTCCACAGGGGGCGAGTAATTCACCCCTCCACTTT. This translates into CASSVLPQGASNSPLHF.

CDR3 sequence reads: CASSPESELYGYTF. DNA of the CDR3: TGTGCCAGCTCACCAGAGTCAGAGCTCTATGGCTACACCTTC. The V and J genes are TRBV18 and TRBJ1-2; D unclear. The CDR3 extends over 14 amino acids. The germline V gene has CDR1 KGHSH and CDR2 LQKENI. Trimming pared 2 bases from V and 4 bases from J, leaving 11 bases between.

The V gene is TRBV25-1, the J gene TRBJ2-7, with a tentative D call TRBD1 (6 bases). Germline CDR1 and CDR2: MGHDK and SYGVNS. V lost 8 bases and J 5 bases, leaving 7 bases between the germline ends. The CDR3 consists of 10 residues. The CDR3 sequence: CASGGDEQYF. The CDR3 coding sequence is TGTGCCAGCGGGGGCGACGAGCAGTACTTC.

The chain employs TRBV6-1 and TRBJ1-1, with D possibly being TRBD1 (6 bases). The germline CDR1 and CDR2 sequences are MNHNS and SASEGT. The CDR3 has 13 residues. V was trimmed by 6 bases and J by 5 bases, leaving 13 bases between them. The CDR3 reads CASRGHGRTEAFF. In DNA, the CDR3 is TGTGCCAGCAGGGGACATGGGAGGACTGAAGCTTTCTTT.

This clone was detected only a few times. The rearrangement joins TRBV6-6 to TRBJ2-1; D unclear. CDR1 is MNHNY and CDR2 is SVGAGI in the germline V gene (reference sequence). CDR3 length equals 10 residues. With 10 bases removed from V and 13 bases from J, the gap between germline ends came to 14 bases. In DNA, the CDR3 is TGTGCCACCCTCCGCGAGCGACAGTTCTTC. Its translation is CATLRERQFF.